This record covers a single T cell receptor (beta chain). Ten or more counts support this clonotype. Its specific antigen is unknown. Base qualities are missing; no much larger clone stands one base away. The source of the sample is a study of HIV-infected patients and healthy controls (dated by TCRdb to between 2012 and 2015). Looking at the study overall: The question the study tested was whether immune perturbation and reconstitution could be captured by deep TCR repertoire sequencing of small blood samples from HIV patients. The paper as a whole reports these results and caveats: The dynamics of distinct T-cell subpopulations could not be separated, and sequencing depth was restricted, because whole blood was used. Oligoclonality may be reflected in the significantly higher mean Gini indices of HIV-infected repertoires compared with controls. The study did not determine donor HLA types. A major limit on how widely the findings apply, in the view of the authors, was that only sixteen HIV-infected individuals were processed. MAIT cell alpha-chain CDR3s were found at high frequency in healthy controls but were severely depleted in HIV+ repertoires. Both the Jaccard index and the count of highly shared sequences showed that healthy controls shared more CDR3s between individuals than HIV+ patients did. In HIV-infected patients, the apparent post-therapy recovery of the Gini index was not replicated in size-matched repertoire data. During therapy, a significant decrease in frequency was seen for HIV-associated CDR3s, whereas no significant change was found for CMV-associated CDR3s, although most of them became more frequent. Compared with controls, HIV-infected patients showed significantly different mean usage of eight alpha and eight beta V genes. Pairing of alpha and beta chains was not determined in the samples. The observed differences in diversity could not be explained by the slight differences in age and sex profiles between the study cohorts. Healthy control repertoires showed roughly threefold more distinct CDR3s and higher Shannon diversity than untreated HIV+ repertoires. Unequal numbers of distinct sequences between patients and controls complicated comparisons, and size-matching overweighted rare events from HIV-infected data.

400 to 550 ng RNA was reverse transcribed with SuperScript III using primers against the alpha and beta constant regions. Separate alpha and beta chain libraries were made by chain-specific third strand synthesis with multiplexing indices. The protocol used a single primer pair to amplify all rearrangements within a chain, which avoided primer bias, and attached molecular barcodes to each cDNA molecule. Purified cDNA was joined by T4 RNA Ligase 1 to a 5' RACE adapter carrying a random hexamer and the SP2 sequencing primer site. The authors primed second strand synthesis from the SP2 site with Phusion polymerase and used slow temperature ramps to favor optimal annealing. Two random hexamer sequences, both added before amplification and joined together, made up the 12-nucleotide barcode of each molecule. A brief initial PCR introduced P5 and P7 adapter elements together with a second index, and a roughly 23-cycle amplification PCR using P5s and P7 primers was subsequently performed. A total of approximately 26 PCR cycles were applied to the libraries, which were quantified on a Qubit, sized on a Bioanalyzer, and diluted to roughly 4 nM. The normalized libraries were sequenced on an Illumina MiSeq using 2 x 250 paired-end kits. MinElute columns were the means by which the reverse transcription reactions were cleaned up, and the reactions were eluted into approximately 10 ul Tris-Cl. A 1:1 ratio of AMPure XP beads was used to clean the adapter ligations after they had run for around 25 hours at 16 degrees C. On the study's bioinformatics: A modified Decombinator processed the demultiplexed FASTQ files and output V, J, insert and barcode information. Any sequence that shared a barcode yet differed from the dominant sequence was discarded as an error, and the number of original cDNA molecules was estimated by counting barcodes clustered at Levenshtein distance 3. For downstream analyses, the R packages ineq, vegan, igraph and RCytoscape were used, along with IMGT nomenclature and CDR3 definitions. V gene usage was calculated across distinct sequences, with every TCR tallied a single time to avoid skew from clonal expansion. Similarity networks connected unique CDR3 amino acid sequences within a donor whenever two sequences differed by a single Levenshtein edit. Published HIV-specific CDR3s (roughly 96 alpha, 702 beta) and CMV-specific CDR3s (more than 12 alpha, a few hundred beta) were compiled and searched for in the repertoires. Random subsampling to size-matched repertoires demonstrated that the decreased diversity in patients did not result from their lower sequence numbers. The public reads were reprocessed in TCRdb via fastp at Q25 and MiXCR, keeping in-frame beta chains. Rows with a matching CDR3 protein are joined into one entry that keeps the most common DNA and genes. None of the V and J calls come from the authors' own analysis; TCRdb made them. This sample is represented by 15,000 to 20,000 distinct CDR3 sequences; 4.5% to 5.5% of them were singletons. The ten biggest clones cover 1.9% of the sample.

CDR1 and CDR2 are drawn from the germline V gene: SGDLS, YYNGEE. V loses 6 bases at its end and J loses 2 bases; junction bases beyond the gene matches: 6. The CDR3 runs 14 amino acids, cysteine and phenylalanine included. Left in the record is the CDR3 DNA by itself, 42 bases read in frame from the first base. Since whole blood was used without any cell fractionation, the repertoire reflected all peripheral T cells in unsorted form. Ten uninfected healthy donors were sampled as controls, a few of whom were sampled twice 2 to 4 months apart. For RNA extraction, around 2.5 ml of peripheral blood was collected into Tempus tubes. Residual genomic DNA was removed with the TURBO-DNase kit and globin mRNA was depleted with GLOBINclear.

The origin of this receptor is an adult in good health. The sequence links TRBV9 to TRBJ1-1, with TRBD1 identical over 8 junction bases. Material: blood. This receptor has the CDR3 CASTPTGANTEAFF. The base sequence is TGTGCCAGCACCCCGACAGGGGCCAACACTGAAGCTTTCTTT.